Presented here are 13 T cell receptor beta chains from one specimen sequenced in a study of blood T cell repertoires in COVID-19. Assay: immunoSEQ multiplex PCR; the TCRdb copy retains only in-frame clones and omits some. The sample records about 220,000 clones, around 82% being singletons. The specimen sequenced was peripheral blood. These receptor sequences come from a human donor in a cohort sampled during active COVID-19.

This chain connects TRBV24-1 to TRBJ1-1; 10 nucleotides agree with TRBD1. Germline values: CDR1 KGHDR, CDR2 SFDVKD. J was trimmed by 6 bases and V by 7 bases; bases with no gene match: 7. This CDR3 comprises 14 residues. In DNA form, the CDR3 reads TGTGCCACCAGGGCGGGGACAGGGGAGCCTGAAGCTTTCTTT. Translation: CATRAGTGEPEAFF.

The chain links TRBV9 to TRBJ1-3, with D unclear. V lost 0 bases, J lost 2 bases, and 15 bases lay in between. CDR3 length: 17 amino acids. CDR1 is SGDLS, CDR2 YYNGEE, per germline. The CDR3 spells CASSVGEPWMPGNTIYF. CDR3 DNA sequence: TGTGCCAGCAGCGTAGGGGAGCCTTGGATGCCTGGAAACACCATATATTTT.

This clone was detected once. The chain is built from TRBV25-1 and TRBJ2-7, with 7 bases lining up with TRBD1. The J segment lost 3 bases and the V segment lost 4 bases, leaving 6 bases of the junction unmatched. There are 14 residues in the CDR3. Per germline, CDR1 MGHDK and CDR2 SYGVNS. The CDR3, as DNA: TGTGCCAGCAGTGTGACAGGGTCGGTCTACGAGCAGTACTTC. Translating it yields CASSVTGSVYEQYF.

J is TRBJ1-2 and V is TRBV2; D might be TRBD1 (5 bases). CDR1 SNHLY and CDR2 FYNNEI come from the germline V gene. The length of the CDR3 is 13 residues. Between the trimmed V and J ends, which lost 4 bases and 8 bases, there was a span of 14 bases. The CDR3 loop is CASSVGQGSGYTF. CDR3 in DNA: TGTGCCAGCAGTGTCGGGCAGGGTAGCGGCTACACCTTC.

The V call is TRBV3-1 (or the pseudogene TRBV3-2), the J call TRBJ1-1, with TRBD1 identical over 7 bases. From germline, CDR1 is LGHDT and CDR2 YNNKEL (reference sequence). This CDR3 has 18 amino acids. V lost 7 bases, J lost 0 bases, and 17 bases stayed unmatched. The CDR3 DNA sequence: TGTGCCAGCAACACCCTAGGGGGCACAGGGTTGGTGAACACTGAAGCTTTCTTT. Residues: CASNTLGGTGLVNTEAFF.

This clone was observed a single time. Other nucleotide sequences from this sample produce the same CDR3. The rearrangement links TRBV9 to TRBJ2-1, with 8 bases aligning to TRBD2. The V gene end was trimmed by 1 base and the J gene end by 0 bases; junction bases not matched to a gene: 0. The CDR3 is 15 amino acids. The V gene's germline CDR1 is SGDLS and CDR2 YYNGEE. The CDR3 DNA sequence: TGTGCCAGCAGCGTAAGCGGGAGCTCCTACAATGAGCAGTTCTTC. Protein: CASSVSGSSYNEQFF.

CDR3 DNA: TGCGCCAGCAGCCAAGACAGACAGGGCCTCGGCTACACCTTC. Protein product: CASSQDRQGLGYTF. The V gene is TRBV4-3, the J gene TRBJ1-2; 7 bases line up with TRBD1. The CDR3 has 14 amino acids. In germline, CDR1 is LGHNA, CDR2 YSLEER. Trimming cost V 0 bases and J 8 bases; bases outside gene matches: 6.

V gene TRBV6-5 combines with J gene TRBJ2-7; D might be TRBD2 (7 bases). V gave up 10 bases and J gave up 4 bases, with 23 bases separating them. Germline loops: CDR1 MNHEY, CDR2 SVGAGI. The length of the CDR3 is 15 residues. CDR3 sequence: CAITRGASSSYEQYF. Here the CDR3 DNA reads TGTGCCATCACCCGGGGGGCCAGTTCATCTTACGAGCAGTACTTC.

The chain joins TRBV28 to TRBJ2-2; the match to TRBD2 covers 9 bases. Trimming cost V 4 bases and J 6 bases; bases outside gene matches: 6. The germline gives CDR1 MDHEN, CDR2 SYDVKM. There are 15 residues in the CDR3. CDR3 sequence (DNA): TGTGCCAGCAGTTATAGCGGGAGTTCGTCCGGGGAGCTGTTTTTT. Amino acids: CASSYSGSSSGELFF.

This clone has only a few counts. The chain links TRBV7-2 to TRBJ1-1; no clear D gene. V was pared by 2 bases and J by 1 base, with 5 bases between. Germline V lookup: CDR1 SGHTA, CDR2 FQGNSA. The CDR3 runs 13 residues. The DNA of the CDR3 is TGTGCCAGCAGCTTAACAGCGAACACTGAAGCTTTCTTT. The encoded protein is CASSLTANTEAFF.

This chain joins TRBV2 and TRBJ1-1; tentatively, D is TRBD1 (5 bases). The CDR3 is made up of 15 amino acids. CDR1 is SNHLY and CDR2 is FYNNEI in the germline V gene. V was cut by 1 base and J by 6 bases, with 15 bases left in between. The CDR3 here is CASSEESRVTAEAFF. In DNA form, the CDR3 reads TGTGCCAGCAGTGAAGAAAGCAGGGTAACGGCTGAAGCTTTCTTT.

Comments on this clone: Germline and junction disagree at one end, which may indicate a read error. V and J are TRBV19 and TRBJ1-2; D not certain. This CDR3 contains 11 residues. Looked up from germline, CDR1 is LNHDA and CDR2 is SQIVND (reference sequence). In nucleotides, the CDR3 is TGTGCCAGTAGTATAGGCACTTTATCCGCCTTC. It specifies CASSIGTLSAF.

This clone was seen more than once but under ten times. The chain couples TRBV11-2 to TRBJ2-5; 12 nucleotides match TRBD1. Per germline, CDR1 SGHAT and CDR2 FQNNGV. The CDR3 has 14 residues. Trimming took 6 bases from V and 4 from J; bases not matched to a gene: 3. The CDR3: CASRGQGAGETQYF. DNA for the CDR3: TGTGCCAGCAGGGGACAGGGGGCTGGAGAGACCCAGTACTTC.